A selection of T cell receptor beta chains follows, all from one sample in a study of CD8 T cells in ankylosing spondylitis. TCRdb analysed the 5' RACE reads with MiXCR anew, one entry per CDR3 protein. The table has hundreds of thousands of distinct CDR3 sequences, roughly 10% seen once; the top ten hold approximately 0.5%. The sample consisted of blood, either unsorted or a sorted T cell fraction (not recorded which). These receptors originate from a male donor with ankylosing spondylitis. The CDR3 runs from the conserved cysteine through the conserved F or W. The D gene is left open where the match is weak. Not every row has a clone size; where given, it reads once, few, many or a size class.

. TRBJ2-2 TRBV11-2 . 15 CASSLVRGGPGELFF TGTGCCAGCAGCTTAGTCAGGGGAGGTCCCGGGGAGCTGTTTTTT
. TRBJ2-5 TRBV28 . 11 CASRFGEPQYF TGTGCCAGCAGGTTTGGGGAGCCCCAGTACTTC
many TRBJ1-3 TRBV4-2 . 15 CASSPDSYSGNTIYF TGTGCCAGCAGCCCGGACAGTTACTCTGGAAACACCATATATTTT
many TRBJ1-1 TRBV20-1 . 12 CSAKSQYTEAFF TGCAGTGCCAAGAGCCAGTACACTGAAGCTTTCTTT
. TRBJ2-7 TRBV7-6 . 14 CASSRDVNVYEQYF TGTGCCAGCAGTCGCGACGTAAACGTCTACGAGCAGTACTTC
. TRBJ2-7 TRBV7-2 TRBD1 14 CASSLRGQYYEQYF TGTGCCAGCAGCCTCCGGGGACAGTACTACGAGCAGTACTTC
. TRBJ2-2 TRBV7-9 . 14 CASSLYRYTGELFF TGTGCCAGCAGCTTATACCGGTACACCGGGGAGCTGTTTTTT
. TRBJ2-7 TRBV20-1 TRBD2 13 CSTGPSGPEAQYF TGCAGCACTGGCCCTAGCGGACCGGAGGCGCAGTACTTC
. TRBJ1-6 TRBV7-9 . 14 CASSSEGVESPLHF TGTGCCAGCAGCTCCGAGGGTGTAGAGTCACCCCTCCACTTT
many TRBJ2-5 TRBV7-2 . 12 CASSLEGVGQYF TGTGCCAGCAGCTTAGAGGGGGTCGGCCAGTACTTC
. TRBJ2-7 TRBV7-9 TRBD1 13 CASSSWTGSEQYF TGTGCCAGCAGCTCGTGGACAGGGAGCGAGCAGTACTTC
many TRBJ1-1 TRBV20-1 . 12 CSATLEGTEAFF TGCAGTGCTACATTGGAGGGCACTGAAGCTTTCTTT
few TRBJ1-2 TRBV20-1 . 12 CSASSPNYGYTF TGCAGTGCTTCGTCCCCTAACTATGGCTACACCTTC
few TRBJ1-2 TRBV6-5 . 13 CASSYQGDYGYTF TGTGCCAGCAGTTATCAGGGTGACTATGGCTACACCTTC
many TRBJ2-5 TRBV10-3 . 12 CAHADLQETQYF TGTGCCCACGCCGATCTTCAAGAGACCCAGTACTTC
few TRBJ2-1 TRBV4-1 . 13 CASSQRGLNEQFF TGCGCCAGCAGCCAACGGGGACTCAATGAGCAGTTCTTC
few TRBJ2-7 TRBV3-1 TRBD1 13 CASRTTGAREQYF TGTGCCAGCAGAACGACAGGGGCTCGGGAGCAGTACTTC
many TRBJ2-5 TRBV18 TRBD1 13 CASSWTGQETQYF TGTGCCAGCAGTTGGACAGGGCAAGAGACCCAGTACTTC
. TRBJ1-6 TRBV7-3 TRBD1 17 CASSLTGTGGTNSPLHF TGTGCCAGCAGCTTAACCGGGACAGGGGGGACGAATTCACCCCTCCACTTT
many TRBJ2-7 TRBV5-1 . 15 CASSDIFRGNYEQYF TGCGCCAGCAGCGACATATTCAGGGGAAACTACGAGCAGTACTTC
. TRBJ2-3 TRBV20-1 TRBD2 13 CSAISGGLGTQYF TGCAGTGCTATTAGCGGGGGGCTCGGCACGCAGTATTTT
few TRBJ2-1 TRBV20-1 . 10 CSAIDNEQFF TGCAGTGCTATAGATAATGAGCAGTTCTTC